This TCR beta chain was captured in a study of shared clonotypes between healthy human individuals. Germline assignment: CDR1 LNHDA and CDR2 SQIVND (reference sequence). The CDR3 has 14 residues. V gave up 3 bases and J gave up 4 bases, with 12 bases separating them. Generated by immunoSEQ multiplex PCR, the TCRdb table keeps only in-frame clones and is missing some. This table has some 2,000,000 clones, 95% appearing once. J is TRBJ1-2 and V is TRBV19; D gene uncertain. This TCR was sampled from a young man in good health. Source material: naive CD4+ T cells sorted from blood. Subset specified: CD45RA+ positively selected. Here the CDR3 DNA reads TGTGCCAGTAGTATTTCGCCAGCACTCTATGGCTACACCTTC. Residues: CASSISPALYGYTF.